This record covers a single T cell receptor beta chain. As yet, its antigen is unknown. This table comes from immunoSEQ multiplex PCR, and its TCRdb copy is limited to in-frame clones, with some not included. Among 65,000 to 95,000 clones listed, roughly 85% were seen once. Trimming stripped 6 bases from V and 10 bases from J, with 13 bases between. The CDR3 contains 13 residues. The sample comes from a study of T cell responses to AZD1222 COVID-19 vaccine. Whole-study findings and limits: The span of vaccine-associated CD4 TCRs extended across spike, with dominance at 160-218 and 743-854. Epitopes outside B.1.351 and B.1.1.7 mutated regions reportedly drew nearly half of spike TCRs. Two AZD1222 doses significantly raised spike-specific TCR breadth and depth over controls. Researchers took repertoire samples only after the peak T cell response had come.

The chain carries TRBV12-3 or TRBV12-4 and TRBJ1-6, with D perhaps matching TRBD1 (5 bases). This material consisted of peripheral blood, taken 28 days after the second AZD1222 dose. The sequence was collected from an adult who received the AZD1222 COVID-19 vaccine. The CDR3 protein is CASSPHKGSPLHF. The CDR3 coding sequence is TGTGCCAGCAGCCCCCACAAGGGGTCACCCCTCCACTTT.